Listed below are T cell receptor beta chains from one sample, sequenced in a study of blood T cell repertoires in COVID-19. Libraries were prepared by immunoSEQ multiplex PCR; TCRdb keeps only in-frame clonotypes and omits some of them. This repertoire shows about 190,000 clones, almost 80% found once; its top ten account for roughly 28%. The sequenced sample was peripheral blood. These TCRs come from a woman between 70 and 85 years old with acute or convalescent COVID-19. The CDR3 runs from the conserved cysteine through the conserved F or W. A D gene is named only where the DNA matches it firmly. Clone size, where shown, is once, few, many, or a class for clones that have expanded.

V gene	clone size	J gene	D gene	CDR3 DNA	CDR3 protein
TRBV30	.	TRBJ2-5	.	TGTGCCTGGGCAGGGTCCCCTCAAGAGACCCAGTACTTC	CAWAGSPQETQYF
TRBV27	.	TRBJ1-5	.	TGTGCCAGTACGCCTCTTTACACGACAGGACAGATTAGCAATCAGCCCCAGCATTTT	CASTPLYTTGQISNQPQHF
TRBV3-1/TRBV3-2	.	TRBJ1-5	.	TGTGCCAGCAGCCAATTGGGAGTCAATCAGCCCCAGCATTTT	CASSQLGVNQPQHF
TRBV5-4	.	TRBJ1-2	TRBD1	TGTGCCACGAAGACCGGGACAGAGACCTATGGCTACACCTTC	CATKTGTETYGYTF
TRBV19	.	TRBJ1-1	.	TGTGCCAGTAGTATAGGTCCAGAAAACACTGAAGCTTTCTTT	CASSIGPENTEAFF
TRBV5-1	.	TRBJ1-6	TRBD1	TGCGCCAGCAGCTTGGCCCCAACAGGGGGCGGTTCACCCCTCCACTTT	CASSLAPTGGGSPLHF
TRBV5-4	once	TRBJ2-3	TRBD2	TGTGCCAGCAGCCCGACTAGCGGGAGGGCCAGAGTGGCAGATACGCAGTATTTT	CASSPTSGRARVADTQYF
TRBV4-2	few	TRBJ2-1	.	TGTGCCAGCAGCCAAGATATCTTTAGCGGTAATGAGCAGTTCTTC	CASSQDIFSGNEQFF
TRBV12-3/TRBV12-4	.	TRBJ2-1	TRBD2	TGTGCCAGCAGCGGACTAGCGGACAATGAGCAGTTCTTC	CASSGLADNEQFF
TRBV6-5	.	TRBJ1-2	.	TGTGCCAGCAGTTACTCCTCCAGGTTAGAGGGAGGCTACACCTTC	CASSYSSRLEGGYTF
TRBV7-9	.	TRBJ2-3	.	TGTGCCAGCAGCCAGGGGAGTCGGGCTAGCACAGATACGCAGTATTTT	CASSQGSRASTDTQYF
TRBV10-2	.	TRBJ2-7	.	TGCGCCAGCAGTGAGTCCGGGACTTTAAACGAGCAGTACTTC	CASSESGTLNEQYF
TRBV2	few	TRBJ2-3	.	TGTGCCAGCACTATTAGCACAGATACGCAGTATTTT	CASTISTDTQYF
TRBV3-1/TRBV3-2	few	TRBJ1-2	TRBD1	TGTGCCAGCAGCCTTGCAGGGGGGTCTGATGGCTACACCTTC	CASSLAGGSDGYTF
TRBV7-3	.	TRBJ2-3	TRBD1	TGTGCCAGCAGCTTCCTCCCGGGACAGGGTACAGATACGCAGTATTTT	CASSFLPGQGTDTQYF
TRBV30	few	TRBJ2-4	.	TGTGCCTGGAGTGTACGCCTAGACCTAAACATTCAGTACTTC	CAWSVRLDLNIQYF
TRBV2	.	TRBJ1-5	.	TGTGCCAGCAGTGAGTTGGGCAGAAATAGCAATCAGCCCCAGCATTTT	CASSELGRNSNQPQHF
TRBV5-4	.	TRBJ2-6	.	TGTGCCAGCAGGCCGCGTGGGGGCGGGGCCAACGTCCTGACTTTC	CASRPRGGGANVLTF
TRBV10-1	.	TRBJ1-1	TRBD1	TGCGCCAGCAGCGGGGGCGGGACAGCGGTCACTGAAGCTTTCTTT	CASSGGGTAVTEAFF
TRBV7-9	few	TRBJ2-5	.	TGTGCCAGCAGCCCCAATGGAGGGCAAGAGACCCAGTACTTC	CASSPNGGQETQYF
TRBV5-6	once	TRBJ2-7	TRBD2	TGTGCCAGCAGCTTGTGGCGGGAGACGCTGTACGAGCAGTACTTC	CASSLWRETLYEQYF
TRBV30	once	TRBJ2-2	TRBD1	TGTGCCTGGTCAGGCTGGACAGGGAACACCGGGGAGCTGTTTTTT	CAWSGWTGNTGELFF
TRBV10-2	.	TRBJ1-2	TRBD1	TGCGCCAGCAGTGAGACCCGACAGGGGAGGTACTATGGCTACACCTTC	CASSETRQGRYYGYTF
TRBV7-7	.	TRBJ2-1	.	TGTGCCAGCAGCTCCACAACGGGGAAGGAGCAGTTCTTC	CASSSTTGKEQFF
TRBV7-2	.	TRBJ2-1	TRBD2	TGTGCCAGCAGCTCCGGGGGGTACTTAGGCGGGAGATCCTACAATGAGCAGTTCTTC	CASSSGGYLGGRSYNEQFF
TRBV5-1	.	TRBJ1-2	TRBD1	TGCGCCAGCAGCCCGAGGACAGGAAGCCCTCTGTGGGGCTACACCTTC	CASSPRTGSPLWGYTF
TRBV3-1/TRBV3-2	.	TRBJ2-2	TRBD1	TGTGCCAGCAGGGGACAGGGGAACACCGGGGAGCTGTTTTTT	CASRGQGNTGELFF
TRBV30	.	TRBJ2-5	TRBD1	TGTGCCTGGAGTCCGCTGGGACAGGAAGAGACCCAGTACTTC	CAWSPLGQEETQYF
TRBV19	.	TRBJ1-5	.	TGTGCCAGTCGGGACACCGATCAGCCCCAGCATTTT	CASRDTDQPQHF
TRBV7-2	.	TRBJ2-5	TRBD1	TGTGCCAGCAGCCGGGACAGGGGAACGGAGACCCAGTACTTC	CASSRDRGTETQYF
TRBV3-1/TRBV3-2	.	TRBJ1-6	.	TGTGCCAGCAGCCAAGAGAGCGGCTGGGGAATTTCACCCCTCCACTTT	CASSQESGWGISPLHF
TRBV7-6	once	TRBJ2-5	.	TGTGCCAGCAGCCCGGGACAATCAAGGCAAGAGACCCAGTACTTC	CASSPGQSRQETQYF
TRBV4-1	.	TRBJ1-5	.	TGCGCCAGCAGCCAGGCTAGGGGGTTAGGCAATCAGCCCCAGCATTTT	CASSQARGLGNQPQHF
TRBV5-8	.	TRBJ2-1	.	TGTGCCAGCAGGGCCAGGGGCAGGGGTAGTTATGAGCAGTTCTTC	CASRARGRGSYEQFF
TRBV4-1	.	TRBJ2-1	TRBD2	TGCGCCAGCAGCCAAGGGGTAGCGGGAGGGCCATTAGGGGACAATGAGCAGTTCTTC	CASSQGVAGGPLGDNEQFF
TRBV5-1	.	TRBJ1-1	TRBD1	TGCGCCAGCAGCTTGGAGGCAGGGGGCAGGAGCACTGAAGCTTTCTTT	CASSLEAGGRSTEAFF
TRBV7-2	.	TRBJ2-1	TRBD2	TGTGCCAGCAGCACTGATCGGACTAGCGGGAGTTGGAATGAGCAGTTCTTC	CASSTDRTSGSWNEQFF
TRBV3-1/TRBV3-2	few	TRBJ2-7	TRBD1	TGTGCCAGCAGCCAAGACCCCGGGACAGGGGGCGACGAGCAGTACTTC	CASSQDPGTGGDEQYF
TRBV30	.	TRBJ1-6	TRBD1	TGTGCCTGGAGTGTAGGACAGGGTGTTTCACCCCTCCACTTT	CAWSVGQGVSPLHF
TRBV2	.	TRBJ2-7	TRBD1	TGTGCCAGCAGCGGATGGGGGGACAGGGAGAGGGAGCAGTACTTC	CASSGWGDREREQYF
TRBV3-1/TRBV3-2	.	TRBJ2-7	TRBD2	TGTGCCAGCAGCCAAGATCATCGACTAGCGGGAGCCGGGTACGAGCAGTACTTC	CASSQDHRLAGAGYEQYF